This T cell receptor (beta chain) was profiled in a study of post-analysis software for immune sequencing data (dated by TCRdb to the mid-2010s). Looking at the study overall: Relapsing-remitting, secondary progressive and progressive-relapsing multiple sclerosis were recorded as disease courses, and subtype annotation was lacking for some patients. Patient repertoires were compared against around twelve previously published healthy control repertoires from donors aged about 6 to 26 years. A subset of samples was prepared in parallel using single-end sample barcoding, then pooled and co-amplified after Illumina adapter ligation. The investigation overall reported the following: When samples were clustered directly using the F measure, samples prepared in the same batch co-clustered strongly, which prompted a batch-effect correction. Compared with controls, multiple sclerosis patients had significantly lower normalized Chao1 diversity, a finding suggesting substantial peripheral T-cell clonal expansion. A handful of TRBV segments, including TRBV5-6, TRBV5-1 and TRBV20-1, were significantly more frequent in patients than controls. The multiple sclerosis patient group was slightly younger than the control group.

The library was made by PCR. Sequencer: Illumina HiSeq 2500. To reduce PCR and sequencing biases, unique molecular identifiers were incorporated into the TCR beta cDNA libraries. Every 1 to 10 million input T cells yielded about 500,000 cDNA molecules, meaning each molecule approximated one T cell. The patient libraries were prepared and sequenced using the same protocol as the earlier healthy control dataset. Within a given batch, samples were prepared together, multiplexed and sequenced on the same HiSeq lane. The paper's data handling went like this. MIGEC handled the raw barcoded reads, throwing out single-read molecular identifier groups before consensus assembly and CDR3 extraction. Clonotype tables were post-analysed with VDJtools, and diversity was normalized by down-sampling all datasets to the smallest sample size. Repertoire overlap clustering matched CDR3 amino acid but not nucleotide sequences to correct batch-related cross-sample contamination. TCRdb's own reprocessing of the public reads used fastp at Q25 and MiXCR and kept productive beta chains. For every CDR3 protein sequence, its rows merge into one entry that carries the most common genes and DNA. The V and J calls reflect TCRdb's pipeline rather than the authors' work. This sample is represented by hundreds of thousands of distinct CDR3 sequences; 25% to 30% of them were singletons. Around 0.55% of the sample belongs to the ten largest clones.

This clonotype was seen a handful of times. Its antigen target is currently unknown. There are no base qualities to consult, and no much larger clone falls within one base. To demonstrate the VDJtools post-analysis software, the study profiled TCR beta repertoires from the peripheral blood of about 13 young patients with multiple sclerosis. The multiple sclerosis patients were children and adolescents ranging in age from about 6 to 17 years. The germline V gene gives CDR1 as MDHEN and CDR2 as SYDVKM. From the cysteine up to the phenylalanine, the CDR3 has a length of 14 residues. Left in the record is the CDR3 DNA by itself, 42 bases read in frame from the first base. Trimming costs V 5 bases and J 3 bases, and their ends lie 12 bases apart.

This clonotype was sampled from a girl aged 5-17 years with multiple sclerosis. In this chain, TRBV28 is recombined with TRBJ2-3, with no D gene named confidently. Input material: blood. The CDR3 in this case is CASSPLPSTDTQYF. The DNA sequence is TGTGCCAGCAGTCCCCTCCCCTCGACAGATACGCAGTATTTT.